The text below deals with one T cell receptor beta chain. Its matching antigen is unknown. This sample stems from a study of T cells after yellow fever vaccination. Study information: SMART-Seq v4 Ultra Low Input handled preparation of low-cell-number fractions. Study-wide points: At around 95% for CD4 and about 88% for CD8, most primary-vaccination clones showed up again after the booster. Abundant clonotypes from the bulk population could have been carried over as contaminants into FACS-sorted repertoires.

TCRdb used MiXCR to reprocess the 5' RACE reads, holding one entry per CDR3 protein. This table has 350,000 or so distinct CDR3 sequences, 7% to 10% appearing once. This CDR3 contains 15 residues. Per the germline V gene, CDR1 is MDHEN and CDR2 is SYDVKM. V trimming: 5 bases; J trimming: 5 bases; junction bases outside the gene matches: 9. This receptor was taken from a man younger than 30 who received the YFV17D yellow fever vaccine. The sample was PBMCs, taken roughly 46 days after the first yellow fever vaccination. The rearrangement links TRBV28 to TRBJ2-5; 9 bases match TRBD2. The CDR3 protein is CASSPSSGARETQYF. The DNA for the CDR3 is TGTGCCAGCAGTCCCTCTAGCGGGGCCCGGGAGACCCAGTACTTC. The whole variable domain, filled in from reference TRBV28 and TRBJ2-5, reads DVKVTQSSRYLVKRTGEKVFLECVQDMDHENMFWYRQDPGLGLRLIYFSYDVKMKEKGDIPEGYSVSREKKERFSLILESASTNQTSMYLCASSPSSGARETQYFGPGTRLLVL.